These 12 T cell receptor beta chains were all obtained from the same sample, sequenced in a study of Graves' ophthalmopathy and Graves' hyperthyroidism. RNA transcripts provided the template for amplifying TCR beta CDR3 regions. After a first-round RT-PCR with HTBI primers, a second-round multiplex PCR was run. TCRdb redid the calling of the multiplex PCR reads with MiXCR, one entry per CDR3 protein. Of over 500,000 distinct CDR3 sequences in the sample, 20% to 25% were seen once. What was sequenced was peripheral blood. The receptors come from a woman aged 18-29 years with stable Graves' hyperthyroidism. Some clones in this sample may be carry-over from other donors' samples.

This chain links TRBV19 with TRBJ1-1; D is undetermined. Germline V gene data show CDR1 as LNHDA and CDR2 as SQIVND (reference sequence). The CDR3 has 12 amino acids. V gave up 7 bases and J gave up 4 bases, with 10 bases separating them. CDR3 sequence reads: CASIRGFTEAFF. In DNA form, the CDR3 reads TGTGCCAGTATAAGAGGGTTCACTGAAGCTTTCTTT.

The sample holds many counts of this clonotype. The chain uses TRBV6-1 and TRBJ2-2; D may be TRBD1 (6 bases). Trimming stripped 7 bases from V and 0 bases from J, with 9 bases between. Looked up from germline, CDR1 is MNHNS and CDR2 is SASEGT. The CDR3 sequence is 14 residues long. The CDR3 DNA reads TGTGCCAGCAAAGGACAGACGAACACCGGGGAGCTGTTTTTT. This gives the protein CASKGQTNTGELFF.

This clonotype was counted only a few times. The junction does not match germline at one end; this may be a read error. The chain employs TRBV9 and TRBJ2-3; D is uncertain. The CDR3 covers 16 residues. Germline V gives CDR1 SGDLS, CDR2 YYNGEE. The CDR3 region is CASSPPAAASTDMQYF. The CDR3 nucleotides are TGTGCCAGCAGCCCCCCGGCGGCAGCAAGCACAGATATGCAGTATTTT.

This sequence joins TRBV15 and TRBJ2-3, with D hard to call. The CDR3 spans 18 residues. Germline assignment: CDR1 LNHNV and CDR2 YYDKDF (reference sequence). V lost 3 bases and J lost 1, with 20 bases in between. The CDR3 reads CATSSTNTEEFRTDTQYF. CDR3 DNA: TGTGCCACCAGCAGCACCAACACAGAGGAATTCCGCACAGATACGCAGTATTTT.

This clonotype was seen repeatedly, ten times or more. V is TRBV5-6 and J is TRBJ1-1; TRBD1 aligns across 7 bases. This CDR3 has 16 amino acids. Germline V gene lookup returns CDR1 SGHDT and CDR2 YYEEEE. With 4 bases clipped from V and 0 bases from J, the junction kept 9 bases outside the gene matches. CDR3 loop: CASSGGWGQMNTEAFF. CDR3 nucleotides: TGTGCCAGCAGCGGGGGGTGGGGACAGATGAACACTGAAGCTTTCTTT. The whole variable domain, remainder taken from reference TRBV5-6 and TRBJ1-1, is DAGVTQSPTHLIKTRGQQVTLRCSPKSGHDTVSWYQQALGQGPQFIFQYYEEEERQRGNFPDRFSGHQFPNYSSELNVNALLLGDSALYLCASSGGWGQMNTEAFFGQGTRLTVV.

This clonotype was found many times. This chain uses TRBV12-3 or TRBV12-4 with TRBJ1-1; 7 bases are a match to TRBD1. V gave up 4 bases and J gave up 5 bases; unmatched junction bases: 7. The CDR3 spans 14 residues. The CDR3 bases are TGTGCCAGCAGTTCAGCAGGGGGGGCAACTGAAGCTTTCTTT. It encodes CASSSAGGATEAFF.

The chain has TRBV28 and TRBJ2-7, with unresolved D. This CDR3 contains 16 residues. Germline V gives CDR1 MDHEN, CDR2 SYDVKM. The V end was cut by 3 bases, the J end by 2 bases, with 17 bases between. The CDR3 spells CASSFWRPGRPYEQYF. CDR3 sequence (DNA): TGTGCCAGCAGTTTTTGGCGGCCGGGCAGGCCCTACGAGCAGTACTTC.

This chain connects TRBV6-2 or TRBV6-3 to TRBJ1-2; 7 nucleotides agree with TRBD1. J lost 7 bases, V lost 0 bases, and 8 bases had no gene match. CDR3 length equals 15 residues. The germline CDR1 and CDR2 sequences are MNHEY and SVGEGT. The CDR3 protein is CASSYSGQGGSGYTF. The CDR3 DNA reads TGTGCCAGCAGTTACTCCGGCCAGGGGGGTTCTGGCTACACCTTC.

The sample holds many counts of this clonotype. The J gene is TRBJ1-2, the V gene TRBV27; no reliable D call. CDR1 and CDR2 (germline): MNHEY, SMNVEV (reference sequence). The CDR3 totals 15 residues. Trimming took 6 bases from V and 3 from J, leaving 17 bases between them. CDR3 sequence (DNA): TGTGCCAGCAGCTCTTCGGACCGACTCTACTATGGCTACACCTTC. It codes for CASSSSDRLYYGYTF.

This clonotype came up a few times. The chain carries TRBV5-5 and TRBJ1-1; 9 nucleotides line up with TRBD1. The length of the CDR3 is 15 residues. V shed 2 bases, J shed 1 base, and the junction held 3 bases outside the gene matches. The V gene's germline CDR1 is SGHKS and CDR2 YYEKEE (reference sequence). CDR3 bases: TGTGCCAGCAGCTTCGAGACAGGGGGGAACACTGAAGCTTTCTTT. It translates to CASSFETGGNTEAFF.

The chain is built from TRBV7-3 and TRBJ1-2; 10 bases are a match to TRBD1. Germline V gives CDR1 SGHTA, CDR2 FQGTGA. After removal of 5 bases from V and 6 bases from J, the junction contained 6 bases not matched to a gene. The CDR3 totals 14 residues. CDR3 DNA: TGTGCCAGCAGCAAGGCCGGGACAGGGGATGGCTACACCTTC. Residues: CASSKAGTGDGYTF.

This chain uses TRBV12-5 with TRBJ2-5, with D perhaps TRBD1 (6 bases). Germline CDR1 and CDR2: LGHNT and FRNRAP. The germline V and J ends were trimmed by 7 bases and 5 bases, with 14 bases remaining between them. The CDR3 totals 13 residues. The DNA for the CDR3 is TGTGCTAGTGCCACAGGGCTGGGGGAGACCCAGTACTTC. Protein product: CASATGLGETQYF.